This T cell receptor (beta chain) derives from a study of cytomegalovirus exposure and HLA in healthy donors. The overall study: T cells numbering 150 million to 200 million yielded 100 million to 120 million unique TCR beta sequences in an earlier analysis.

Findings of the study overall: Reports state that TCR beta sequences accurately predicted most subjects' HLA-A and HLA-B alleles. When presence/absence was analysed, sequencing depth was taken to be roughly uniform across donors. There were some public TCRs occurring in many donors, but most TCR sequences were rare.

Use of 60 Vbeta and 13 Jbeta primers characterized the PCR. Sequencing used immunoSEQ multiplex PCR; TCRdb keeps in-frame clones, though not all of them. Its listing shows about 200,000 clones. Per germline, CDR1 GTSNPN and CDR2 SVGIG (reference sequence). The length of the CDR3 is 14 residues. Losses at the gene ends were 3 bases for V and 3 bases for J; bases not matched to a gene: 7. In regard to this clone: Antigen specificity is unknown.

Input material: PBMCs. The genes are TRBV30 and TRBJ1-2; 7 nucleotides agree with TRBD1. The TCR originated in a girl under 10 years old in good health and CMV-seropositive. As DNA, the CDR3 is TGTGCCTGGAGGGACGGGACAGACTACTATGGCTACACCTTC. Amino acids: CAWRDGTDYYGYTF. The full variable domain, its missing parts supplied by reference TRBV30 and TRBJ1-2, is SQTIHQWPATLVQPVGSPLSLECTVEGTSNPNLYWYRQAAGRGLQLLFYSVGIGQISSEVPQNLSASRPQDRQFILSSKKLLLSDSGFYLCAWRDGTDYYGYTFGSGTRLTVV.